The following is a T cell receptor beta chain sequence with its context. Its target is unknown. The data derive from a study of post-analysis software for immune sequencing data. Study findings and constraints: Strong co-clustering by F measure linked samples that shared a preparation batch. The study found significantly lower normalized Chao1 diversity in multiple sclerosis patients than in controls.

cDNA libraries of TCR beta carried unique molecular identifiers. TCRdb re-called the PCR reads with MiXCR, one entry per CDR3 protein. This table holds 750,000 to 900,000 distinct CDR3 sequences, 35% to 55% found once. Material: blood. The source is a girl between 10 and 17 years old with multiple sclerosis.

CDR3: CASSAKGDYGYTF. In DNA form, the CDR3 reads TGTGCCAGCAGTGCCAAGGGGGACTATGGCTACACCTTC. The gene calls are TRBV12-3 or TRBV12-4 and TRBJ1-2, with D perhaps TRBD1 (6 bases). The CDR3 has 13 amino acids. V shed 5 bases and J shed 3 bases, with 10 bases lying between them.